Listed below are T cell receptor beta chains from one sample, sequenced in a study of T cells in Graves' hyperthyroidism and ophthalmopathy. TCRdb redid the calling of the multiplex PCR reads with MiXCR, one entry per CDR3 protein. There are around 300,000 distinct CDR3 sequences in the sample; roughly 13% occur only once, and around 8% lies in the top ten. Sequenced: blood. All receptors come from a woman aged 40 to 50 with Graves' hyperthyroidism. The CDR3 runs from the conserved cysteine through the conserved F or W. The D gene is left open where the match is weak. Expanded clones are given a class, and other clones once, few, many or no size at all.

d_gene	v_gene	j_gene	abundance	CDR3nt	CDR3aa
-	TRBV2	TRBJ2-7	many	TGTGCCAGCAGGGGGAGGCTCTACGAGCAGTACTTC	CASRGRLYEQYF
-	TRBV7-8	TRBJ2-3	many	TGTGCCAGCAGCGGCCGGGACTTTGATACGCAGTATTTT	CASSGRDFDTQYF
-	TRBV6-6	TRBJ2-1	many	TGTGCCAGCAGTTACAAGGTACGGGGGCAGGATGAGCAGTTCTTC	CASSYKVRGQDEQFF
TRBD1	TRBV12-3/TRBV12-4	TRBJ2-3	many	TGTGCCAGCAGTTCTCGGACAGGGGGTAGCACAGATACGCAGTATTTT	CASSSRTGGSTDTQYF
TRBD2	TRBV12-3/TRBV12-4	TRBJ2-1	once	TGTGCCAGCAGTTTTTTTAGCGGGAGAACCGATGAGCAGTTCTTC	CASSFFSGRTDEQFF
TRBD2	TRBV6-1	TRBJ2-7	many	TGTGCCAGCCATAGGGGACTAGCGCCCTACGAGCAGTACTTC	CASHRGLAPYEQYF
-	TRBV7-8	TRBJ1-3	few	TGTGCCAGCAGCCAGTACTACTCTGGAAACACCATATATTTT	CASSQYYSGNTIYF
TRBD2	TRBV28	TRBJ2-7	many	TGTGCCAGCAGTTTAGGAGTAGCGGGTTCTTACGAGCAGTACTTC	CASSLGVAGSYEQYF
-	TRBV29-1	TRBJ2-7	many	TGCAGCGTTGAAGAAGGACGTGGGCAGTACTTC	CSVEEGRGQYF
-	TRBV6-8	TRBJ2-6	-	TGTGCCATCATACAGGGTACTAGGTCTGGGGCCAACGTCCTGACTTTC	CAIIQGTRSGANVLTF
TRBD1	TRBV30	TRBJ2-5	-	TGTGCCTGGAGTGTATTAAAGGGGGCCCCTCGGCCATACTTC	CAWSVLKGAPRPYF
TRBD2	TRBV4-1	TRBJ2-1	-	TGCGCCAGCAGCCGATTTGAGCGGGAATCCTACAATGAGCAGTTCTTC	CASSRFERESYNEQFF
-	TRBV28	TRBJ1-2	many	TGTGCCAGCAGTCCCCGGGAGGCGCGGGGAGGCTACACCTTC	CASSPREARGGYTF
-	TRBV4-1	TRBJ2-3	few	TGCGCCAGCAGCACATATCGGGACTCTGCGCAGTATTTT	CASSTYRDSAQYF
-	TRBV3-1	TRBJ1-3	many	TGTGCCAGCAGTCGGGTCGAGAAAACAGGAAACACCATATATTTT	CASSRVEKTGNTIYF
-	TRBV2	TRBJ1-2	many	TGTGCCAGCCCCCCCGGGGGGGATCTCTATGGCTACACCTTC	CASPPGGDLYGYTF
-	TRBV7-9	TRBJ2-3	-	TGTGCCAGCAGCTTAGAGGTATCAGTCGCAACGCAGTATTTT	CASSLEVSVATQYF
TRBD1	TRBV7-9	TRBJ1-2	many	TGTGCCAGCATGATACAGGGGACTGATCGCGGCTACACCTTC	CASMIQGTDRGYTF
TRBD2	TRBV5-5	TRBJ2-5	many	TGTGCCAGCAGCCTCACGGGGGGGGGGACCCAGTACTTC	CASSLTGGGTQYF
-	TRBV2	TRBJ2-2	-	TGTGCCAGCAGTGGACGGGACGCCCAAAACACCGGGGAGCTGTTTTTT	CASSGRDAQNTGELFF
-	TRBV11-2	TRBJ2-5	many	TGTGCCAGTCCAGATGAGACCCAGTACTTC	CASPDETQYF
TRBD2	TRBV6-6	TRBJ2-3	many	TGTGCCAGCAGTTACAATGGAGTACGCGGGAGACCCACAGATACGCAGTATTTT	CASSYNGVRGRPTDTQYF
TRBD2	TRBV7-2	TRBJ2-5	many	TGTGCCAGCAGCTGGGGACTAGCGGGATTACAGGGAGAGACCCAGTACTTC	CASSWGLAGLQGETQYF
TRBD2	TRBV7-9	TRBJ2-1	many	TGTGCCAGCAGCTTAGGTAACGGGAGGGAGACTGAGCAGTTCTTC	CASSLGNGRETEQFF
-	TRBV6-1	TRBJ1-1	many	TGTGCCAGCAGTGAAATGGGGGGACTCTCGGCTTTCTTT	CASSEMGGLSAFF
TRBD1	TRBV7-2	TRBJ2-1	-	TGTGCCAGCAGACGGACAGGGGTGGAGGAGCAGTTCTTC	CASRRTGVEEQFF
TRBD2	TRBV30	TRBJ2-7	-	TGTGCCTGGAGAGGCGGGGGACCAGGGTTCTCCTACGAGCAGTACTTC	CAWRGGGPGFSYEQYF
-	TRBV28	TRBJ1-2	many	TGTGCCAGCAGTCCCGCGGGGCCCTATGGCTACACCTTC	CASSPAGPYGYTF